This TCR beta chain was recovered during a study of a mutant IDH1 vaccine in newly diagnosed glioma (dated by TCRdb to the early 2020s). Looking at the study overall: Patients were given eight vaccinations, in weeks 1, 3, 5, 7, 11, 15, 19 and 23, which matched visits V03 through V10. Vaccination started 4-6 weeks after radiotherapy alone, or was given together with temozolomide cycles in the groups whose treatment included chemotherapy. The roughly 33 treated patients were approximately 62% male and roughly 40% female, with a mean age of approximately 40 years. Before enrollment, patients had received standard therapy of radiotherapy alone, temozolomide alone, or radiochemotherapy with temozolomide; most received the combination. Peripheral blood was collected at six visits: V03 (baseline), V05, V07, V10, V12 and V13. Longitudinal TCRB deep sequencing was done for some 26 treated patients, wherever samples were available for exploratory analyses. The full study reports these points: The authors stated that sample limitations prevented analyses of patient blood samples from being reproduced. Vaccine-induced immune responses across multiple MHC alleles were detected in over 85% of patients. Pseudoprogression seemed to be unrelated to changes in the top peripheral T cell clonotypes found by TCRB sequencing. Availability determined which PBMC samples were chosen for TCRB deep sequencing.

The cysteine opens and the phenylalanine closes a CDR3 of 16 amino acids. The sequence is cut down to CDR3 DNA, 48 bases in frame from base 1. Between the V and J ends, shortened by 7 bases and 1 base respectively, the junction contains 19 bases. In the germline V gene, CDR1 corresponds to MDHEN and CDR2 to SYDVKM. As regards this clone: It lacks a known antigen. No base-level quality is on record; no much larger clone is a single base apart.

What this sample's time point label stands for: week 23, last vaccination. Each vaccine dose was 300 ug of a 20-mer mutant IDH1 peptide in Montanide, given subcutaneously with topical imiquimod. Donors had newly diagnosed WHO grade 3 or 4 IDH1-mutant astrocytomas with loss of nuclear ATRX. The samples were drawn from NOA16, a multicentre, single-arm, open-label phase I trial in Germany that tested a mutant IDH1 peptide vaccine in humans for the first time. The DNeasy Blood and Tissue Kit was used to extract genomic DNA from EDTA blood for TCRB sequencing. Preparation of the library involved the immunoSEQ multiplex PCR assay. Rearranged TCR beta chain sequences were amplified with the hsTCRB Kit following the manufacturer's protocol. TCRB libraries were sequenced on an Illumina MiSeq. Per the original workflow: Demultiplexing, trimming and gene mapping were performed with the kit vendor's proprietary platform. The source is immuneACCESS, and TCRdb retained only in-frame sequences with V and J called. Part of the clones is not carried over; for the studies checked, unresolved V genes explain less than half of this, and the remainder is unexplained. The V and J calls and clone size were taken over from that table, and D and trimming were inferred from the DNA. The sample yields about 44,000 clones; around 90% were counted once. 3% to 4.5% of the sample belongs to the ten largest clones.

The rearranged segments are TRBV28 and TRBJ1-1; TRBD1 might be the D gene, on 5 matching bases. The material sequenced was PBMCs, taken from a glioma patient whose treatment included an IDH1 peptide vaccine. This TCR came from a man aged 50 to 59 with glioma. The nucleotide sequence is given as TGTGCCAGCAAGGTTCTAGAGGGACGGACGAACACTGAAGCTTTCTTT. The encoded protein is CASKVLEGRTNTEAFF.